A single sample is the source of the 29 T cell receptor beta chains below, sequenced in a study of response to subunit inactivated influenza vaccine. TCRdb independently ran MiXCR on the RT-PCR reads; one entry per CDR3 protein. This table holds 550,000 to 800,000 distinct CDR3 sequences, approximately 14% found once. The source material was PBMCs from blood, sampled around 14 days before vaccination. Source of these receptors: a man aged 45-65 years who received an inactivated influenza vaccine.

The chain employs TRBV5-1 and TRBJ2-5; the match to TRBD1 covers 12 bases. CDR3 length: 15 residues. With V trimmed by 3 bases and J by 5 bases, 5 bases remained unmatched. Germline loops: CDR1 SGHRS, CDR2 YFSETQ. In DNA form, the CDR3 reads TGCGCCAGCAGCTGGGGACAGGGGGCGCCGGAGACCCAGTACTTC. As protein: CASSWGQGAPETQYF.

This clonotype showed up just a few times. The chain is built from TRBV4-1 and TRBJ2-7, with 9 bases aligning to TRBD1. The V segment lost 4 bases and the J segment 3 bases; nucleotides outside the gene matches: 7. Per germline, CDR1 MGHRA and CDR2 YSYEKL. This CDR3 region has 15 residues. CDR3 residues: CASSREDRGNYEQYF. The CDR3 region has the DNA TGCGCCAGCAGCCGAGAGGACAGGGGAAACTACGAGCAGTACTTC.

In this sample, this clonotype turned up many times. The chain recombines TRBV5-1 with TRBJ1-6; D unclear. The V end was cut by 4 bases, the J end by 8 bases, with 13 bases between. The CDR3 loop spans 14 amino acids. CDR1 is SGHRS and CDR2 is YFSETQ in the germline V gene. The CDR3 protein is CASSPSGPDSPLHF. The CDR3 coding sequence is TGCGCCAGCAGCCCCTCGGGCCCGGATTCACCCCTCCACTTT.

Many counts were recorded for this clonotype. CDR3 loop: CASSPLAGGTEAFF. CDR3 in DNA: TGTGCCAGCAGTCCCCTTGCCGGCGGGACTGAAGCTTTCTTT. This sequence joins TRBV12-3 or TRBV12-4 and TRBJ1-1; D remains unclear. V lost 5 bases and J 5 bases, leaving 15 bases between the germline ends. The CDR3 consists of 14 residues.

The rearrangement uses TRBV5-1 and TRBJ2-7, with D uncertain. The CDR3 runs to 14 residues. Between the trimmed V and J ends, which lost 3 bases and 1 base, there was a span of 11 bases. Germline CDR1 reads SGHRS; CDR2 reads YFSETQ. The CDR3 DNA reads as TGCGCCAGCAGCTCGTGGACGGATTCCTACGAGCAGTACTTC. Its translation is CASSSWTDSYEQYF.

This clonotype has a count of ten or more. This chain uses TRBV11-2 with TRBJ2-1; 11 bases align to TRBD1. The CDR3 is 16 residues long. V lost 2 bases to trimming and J lost 8 bases; unmatched junction nucleotides: 8. Germline V gene data show CDR1 as SGHAT and CDR2 as FQNNGV. The CDR3 DNA sequence: TGTGCCAGCAGCTTATATAGGACAGGGGGCGAAGATGAGCAGTTCTTC. Protein product: CASSLYRTGGEDEQFF.

This clonotype was counted only a few times. DNA of the CDR3: TGTGCCACCAGCAGAGATGTCGGTGGAAACTACGAGCAGTACTTC. Amino acid sequence: CATSRDVGGNYEQYF. This chain connects TRBV15 to TRBJ2-7; D not resolved. The CDR3 consists of 15 residues. CDR1 is LNHNV and CDR2 is YYDKDF in the germline V gene (reference sequence). V was pared by 0 bases and J by 3 bases, with 12 bases between. The entire variable domain, with the rest obtained from reference TRBV15 and TRBJ2-7, is as follows: DAMVIQNPRYQVTQFGKPVTLSCSQTLNHNVMYWYQQKSSQAPKLLFHYYDKDFNNEADTPDNFQSRRPNTSFCFLDIRSPGLGDTAMYLCATSRDVGGNYEQYFGPGTRLTVT.

A few counts support this clonotype. The chain has TRBV12-3 or TRBV12-4 and TRBJ1-5; D is possibly TRBD1 (5 bases). This CDR3 has 16 residues. V lost 3 bases to trimming and J lost 2 bases, with 14 bases between them. CDR3 DNA sequence: TGTGCCAGCAGTTTGGCATGGGGGGTTGGCAATCAGCCCCAGCATTTT. It codes for CASSLAWGVGNQPQHF.

The chain uses TRBV27 and TRBJ2-5; 10 nucleotides line up with TRBD1. CDR3 length: 15 residues. The V and J ends lost 6 bases and 12 bases, in that order; junction bases with no gene match: 16. Germline V gene sequence: CDR1 MNHEY, CDR2 SMNVEV (reference sequence). The CDR3 DNA is TGTGCCAGCAGATTTACCAGGGACAGGGGAGCTTTGGAGTACTTC. Encoded protein: CASRFTRDRGALEYF.

This clonotype appeared a few times. J is TRBJ2-7 and V is TRBV4-3; 9 positions match TRBD1. With V trimmed by 4 bases and J by 2 bases, 9 bases remained unmatched. CDR1 is LGHNA and CDR2 is YSLEER in the germline V gene. The length of the CDR3 is 16 residues. The DNA for the CDR3 is TGCGCCAGCAGCCTTTCCACCGGGACAGGGACCTACGAGCAGTACTTC. Protein product: CASSLSTGTGTYEQYF.

The chain carries TRBV19 and TRBJ1-1; D ambiguous. The CDR3 extends over 12 amino acids. V was clipped by 5 bases and J by 6 bases, with 10 bases between them. In germline, CDR1 is LNHDA, CDR2 SQIVND (reference sequence). CDR3 in amino acids: CASSASRSEAFF. The DNA of the CDR3 is TGTGCCAGTAGTGCCAGTAGGTCTGAAGCTTTCTTT.

The table lists this clonotype with a few counts. The rearrangement uses TRBV11-2 and TRBJ2-1; D may be TRBD2 (6 bases). Trimming pared 5 bases from V and 4 bases from J, leaving 21 bases between. The germline gives CDR1 SGHAT, CDR2 FQNNGV. CDR3 length: 17 amino acids. The CDR3 spells CASSEDWGVLGYNEQFF. CDR3 nucleotides: TGTGCCAGCAGCGAAGACTGGGGGGTCCTCGGGTACAATGAGCAGTTCTTC.

J is TRBJ2-1 and V is TRBV6-2 or TRBV6-3; 7 nucleotides align to TRBD1. CDR3 length: 16 residues. Germline trimming cut 0 bases from V and 8 bases from J; bases unmatched to any gene: 10. Germline CDR1 MNHEY, CDR2 SVGEGT. The CDR3: CASSYSSQGLYHEQFF. The CDR3 DNA reads TGTGCCAGCAGTTACTCGTCACAGGGGTTGTATCATGAGCAGTTCTTC.

The table lists this clonotype with a few counts. The CDR3 here is CASSYTGLAGGEQFF. As DNA, the CDR3 is TGTGCCAGCAGCTATACGGGACTAGCGGGAGGTGAGCAGTTCTTC. The chain links TRBV27 to TRBJ2-1; 15 nucleotides agree with TRBD2. This CDR3 is 15 amino acids long. In germline, CDR1 is MNHEY, CDR2 SMNVEV (reference sequence). V shed 6 bases and J 9 bases; nucleotides not matched to a gene: 6.

This clonotype turned up a few times. This chain links TRBV27 with TRBJ1-1; D is ambiguous. The CDR3 extends over 13 amino acids. CDR1 and CDR2 (germline): MNHEY, SMNVEV (reference sequence). V dropped 4 bases and J dropped 5 bases, with 11 bases sitting between them. CDR3 loop: CASSSPRGTEAFF. CDR3 DNA: TGTGCCAGCAGTTCCCCACGAGGGACTGAAGCTTTCTTT.

In this sample, this clonotype turned up many times. The chain carries TRBV7-3 and TRBJ2-3, with D possibly being TRBD1 or TRBD2 (5 bases each). Per the germline V gene, CDR1 is SGHTA and CDR2 is FQGTGA. The CDR3 is 15 amino acids. Trimming left V 4 bases short and J 0 bases short, with 11 bases between. CDR3 residues: CASSSGGASTDTQYF. As DNA, the CDR3 is TGTGCCAGCAGCTCTGGGGGAGCCAGCACAGATACGCAGTATTTT.

This clonotype came up a few times. The gene calls are TRBV9 and TRBJ2-1; D possibly corresponds to TRBD2 (5 bases). This CDR3 contains 13 residues. V was trimmed by 4 bases and J by 4 bases, leaving 9 bases between them. Germline V gives CDR1 SGDLS, CDR2 YYNGEE. The CDR3 bases are TGTGCCAGCAGCATGGGAGATTACAATGAGCAGTTCTTC. This gives the protein CASSMGDYNEQFF.

V gene TRBV4-3 combines with J gene TRBJ1-3, with no clear D. The V gene's germline CDR1 is LGHNA and CDR2 YSLEER. The CDR3 has 14 amino acids. V shed 6 bases and J shed 0 bases, with 9 bases lying between them. The CDR3 nucleotides read TGCGCCAGCAGTGGTGCGATCTCTGGAAACACCATATATTTT. Translation: CASSGAISGNTIYF.

The sample holds many counts of this clonotype. The chain carries TRBV29-1 and TRBJ2-7; D gene uncertain. The germline V and J ends were trimmed by 7 bases and 0 bases, with 16 bases remaining between them. This CDR3 comprises 14 residues. Germline-derived CDR1 and CDR2 are SQVTM and ANQGSEA. CDR3 loop: CSALNPSLSYEQYF. The DNA of the CDR3 is TGCAGCGCCCTGAACCCAAGTCTCTCCTACGAGCAGTACTTC.

This clonotype turned up a few times. The chain uses TRBV27 and TRBJ2-7, with 13 bases lining up with TRBD2. The V and J ends lost 6 bases and 6 bases, in that order; junction bases with no gene match: 5. In germline, CDR1 is MNHEY, CDR2 SMNVEV (reference sequence). This CDR3 has 14 residues. CDR3 loop: CASSIRTSGGEQYF. The CDR3 DNA reads TGTGCCAGCAGCATAAGGACTAGCGGGGGCGAGCAGTACTTC.

This clonotype occurred a few times. V usage is TRBV5-6 and J usage is TRBJ2-3, with 7 bases fitting TRBD1. Trimming removed 2 bases from V and 4 bases from J; junction bases left unmatched: 7. Germline V gives CDR1 SGHDT, CDR2 YYEEEE. The CDR3 covers 15 residues. The CDR3 DNA reads as TGTGCCAGCAGCTTTTGGGGGACAGTTGCAGATACGCAGTATTTT. Translation: CASSFWGTVADTQYF.

Comment on this clonotype: A much larger clone is a single base away; this may be a read error. The final CDR3 position lacks the conserved phenylalanine or tryptophan, pointing to a likely read error. The chain recombines TRBV15 with TRBJ2-1; D tentatively fits TRBD1 or TRBD2 (5 bases each). This CDR3 has 12 residues. Germline V gene sequence: CDR1 LNHNV, CDR2 YYDKDF (reference sequence). The ends were cut back, 4 bases at V and 6 bases at J, with 7 bases in the middle. CDR3 in amino acids: CATSKGSNEQFI. The CDR3 DNA sequence: TGTGCCACCAGCAAGGGGAGCAATGAGCAGTTCATC.

The genes are TRBV20-1 and TRBJ1-1; D not resolved. The CDR3 is made up of 16 amino acids. Trimming pared 3 bases from V and 0 bases from J, leaving 17 bases between. Germline lookup yields CDR1 DFQATT and CDR2 SNEGSKA (reference sequence). For the CDR3, the DNA is TGCAGTGCTAGCGGTTCTGTTGGACTTTTGAACACTGAAGCTTTCTTT. This encodes CSASGSVGLLNTEAFF.

This clonotype was observed a handful of times. Since a much larger clone is just one base distant, this may be a read error. The chain couples TRBV5-1 to TRBJ2-2; 8 nucleotides match TRBD1. The CDR3 loop spans 15 amino acids. V gave up 0 bases and J gave up 5 bases; unmatched junction bases: 3. Germline assignment: CDR1 SGHRS and CDR2 YFSETQ. CDR3 bases: TGCGCCAGCAGCTTGGGGACAGGGAAAACCGGGGAGCTGTTTTTT. Its translation: CASSLGTGKTGELFF.

This clonotype was seen at least ten times. V and J are TRBV5-1 and TRBJ2-7; D gene uncertain. Between the trimmed V and J ends, which lost 1 base and 0 bases, there was a span of 14 bases. CDR1 is SGHRS, CDR2 YFSETQ, per germline. CDR3 length equals 16 residues. CDR3 nucleotides: TGCGCCAGCAGCTTGAGTCCAGCAGAGAACTCCTACGAGCAGTACTTC. It is translated as CASSLSPAENSYEQYF.

In this sample, this clonotype turned up many times. The chain recombines TRBV20-1 with TRBJ1-2, with a tentative D call TRBD1 (5 bases). The CDR3 consists of 13 residues. With 5 bases removed from V and 2 bases from J, the gap between germline ends came to 12 bases. Germline V gives CDR1 DFQATT, CDR2 SNEGSKA (reference sequence). The CDR3 loop is CSAPGGANYGYTF. CDR3 DNA: TGCAGTGCTCCAGGAGGGGCCAACTATGGCTACACCTTC.

This chain links TRBV20-1 with TRBJ2-3; the match to TRBD2 covers 10 bases. Germline V gives CDR1 DFQATT, CDR2 SNEGSKA (reference sequence). The CDR3 is 15 amino acids. The junction had 5 bases not matched to a gene; V was cut back by 1 base and J by 4 bases. CDR3 amino acids: CSARAASGSPDTQYF. CDR3 nucleotide sequence: TGCAGTGCTAGAGCGGCTAGCGGGAGTCCAGATACGCAGTATTTT.

This clonotype was detected only a few times. This chain joins TRBV7-2 and TRBJ2-1, with D uncertain. The length of the CDR3 is 13 residues. Germline loops: CDR1 SGHTA, CDR2 FQGNSA. Trimming took off 2 bases at V and 9 bases at J, with 11 bases between the two ends. In DNA form, the CDR3 reads TGTGCCAGCAGCTTAAACCTGGGCTTTGAGCAGTTCTTC. It encodes CASSLNLGFEQFF. The full variable domain, completed using reference TRBV7-2 and TRBJ2-1, is GAGVSQSPSNKVTEKGKDVELRCDPISGHTALYWYRQSLGQGLEFLIYFQGNSAPDKSGLPSDRFSAERTGGSVSTLTIQRTQQEDSAVYLCASSLNLGFEQFFGPGTRLTVL.

This clonotype appeared a few times. V gene TRBV10-3 combines with J gene TRBJ2-5; D not resolved. Trimming shortened V by 0 bases and J by 1 base, and 6 bases separated the two germline ends. Germline V gene lookup returns CDR1 ENHRY and CDR2 SYGVKD. CDR3 length equals 14 residues. DNA of the CDR3: TGTGCCATCAGTGAGTCGAACTCCCAAGAGACCCAGTACTTC. Translation: CAISESNSQETQYF.